This T cell receptor (beta chain) was sequenced for a study of T cells in Graves' hyperthyroidism and ophthalmopathy. Study observations and caveats: In simple terms, a model built on 13 V-J features told ophthalmopathy apart from stable hyperthyroidism.

In this sample, this clonotype turned up many times. Its antigen remains unknown. The CDR3 consists of 14 residues. CDR1 is MNHEY, CDR2 SMNVEV, per germline (reference sequence). The germline V and J ends were trimmed by 2 bases and 6 bases, with 11 bases remaining between them. Used for diagnoses were clinical symptoms, serum thyroxine and TRAb, thyroid ultrasound and orbital computed tomography. RNA transcripts served as the template for amplifying TCR beta CDR3 regions. An initial round of RT-PCR targeting the TCR CDR3 relied on the HTBI primer set. TCRdb passed the multiplex PCR reads through MiXCR, listing each CDR3 protein once. The sample lists about 420,000 distinct CDR3 sequences, approximately 15% occurring once.

The chain joins TRBV27 to TRBJ2-1; D remains ambiguous. The source is a young woman with Graves' hyperthyroidism. The specimen sequenced was blood. The DNA of the CDR3 is TGTGCCAGCAGTTTAGCCGGACGGGTCAATGAGCAGTTCTTC. It translates to CASSLAGRVNEQFF.